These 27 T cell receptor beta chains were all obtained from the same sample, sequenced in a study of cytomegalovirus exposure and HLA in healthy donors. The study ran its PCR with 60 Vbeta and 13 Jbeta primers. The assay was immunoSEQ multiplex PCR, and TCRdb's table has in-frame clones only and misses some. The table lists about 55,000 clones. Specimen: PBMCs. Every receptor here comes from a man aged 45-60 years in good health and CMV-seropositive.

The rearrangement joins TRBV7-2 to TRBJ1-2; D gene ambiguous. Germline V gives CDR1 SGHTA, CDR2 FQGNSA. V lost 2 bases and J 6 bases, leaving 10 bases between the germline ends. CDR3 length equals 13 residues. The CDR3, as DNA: TGTGCCAGCAGCTTAAGTCGTACAAATGGCTACACCTTC. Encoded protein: CASSLSRTNGYTF.

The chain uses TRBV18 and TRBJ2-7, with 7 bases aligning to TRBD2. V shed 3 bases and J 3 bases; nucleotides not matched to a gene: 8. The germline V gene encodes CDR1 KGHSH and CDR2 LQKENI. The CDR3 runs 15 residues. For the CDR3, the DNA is TGTGCCAGCTCACCCTTCCCTAGCGGCTACTACGAGCAGTACTTC. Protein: CASSPFPSGYYEQYF.

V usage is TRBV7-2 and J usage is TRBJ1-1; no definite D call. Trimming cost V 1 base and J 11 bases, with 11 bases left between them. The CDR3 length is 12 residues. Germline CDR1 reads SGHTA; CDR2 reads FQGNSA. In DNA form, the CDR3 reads TGTGCCAGCAGCTTAGACCTGTTGGAGGCTTTCTTT. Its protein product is CASSLDLLEAFF. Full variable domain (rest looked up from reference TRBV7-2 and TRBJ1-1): GAGVSQSPSNKVTEKGKDVELRCDPISGHTALYWYRQSLGQGLEFLIYFQGNSAPDKSGLPSDRFSAERTGGSVSTLTIQRTQQEDSAVYLCASSLDLLEAFFGQGTRLTVV.

CDR3 sequence: CASSLNGKDRRETQYF. CDR3 nucleotide sequence: TGCGCCAGCAGCTTGAACGGGAAGGACAGGAGGGAGACCCAGTACTTC. The rearrangement links TRBV5-1 to TRBJ2-5; 7 bases map to TRBD1. The junction had 11 bases not matched to a gene; V was cut back by 1 base and J by 5 bases. CDR1 and CDR2 from the germline V gene are SGHRS and YFSETQ. The CDR3 runs to 16 residues.

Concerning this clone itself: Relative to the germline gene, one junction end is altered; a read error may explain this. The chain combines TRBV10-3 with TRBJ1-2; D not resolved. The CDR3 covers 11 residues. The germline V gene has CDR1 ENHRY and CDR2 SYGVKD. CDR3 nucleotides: TGTGCCATCAGTGAGGCGCAAGCTTTGAACTTC. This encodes CAISEAQALNF.

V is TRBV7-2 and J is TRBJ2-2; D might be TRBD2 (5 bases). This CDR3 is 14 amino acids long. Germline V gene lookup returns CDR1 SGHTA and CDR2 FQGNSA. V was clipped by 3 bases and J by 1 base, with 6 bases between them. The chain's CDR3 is CASSFGGNTGELFF. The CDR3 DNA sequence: TGTGCCAGCAGCTTCGGAGGGAACACCGGGGAGCTGTTTTTT. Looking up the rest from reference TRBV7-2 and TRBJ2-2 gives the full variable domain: GAGVSQSPSNKVTEKGKDVELRCDPISGHTALYWYRQSLGQGLEFLIYFQGNSAPDKSGLPSDRFSAERTGGSVSTLTIQRTQQEDSAVYLCASSFGGNTGELFFGEGSRLTVL.

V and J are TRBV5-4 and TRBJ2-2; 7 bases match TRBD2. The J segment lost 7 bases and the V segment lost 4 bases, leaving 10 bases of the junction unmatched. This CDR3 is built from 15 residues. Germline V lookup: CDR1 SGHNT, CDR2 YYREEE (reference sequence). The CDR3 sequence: CASSRGAGVDGELFF. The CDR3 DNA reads TGTGCCAGCAGCCGAGGGGCGGGGGTGGACGGGGAGCTGTTTTTT.

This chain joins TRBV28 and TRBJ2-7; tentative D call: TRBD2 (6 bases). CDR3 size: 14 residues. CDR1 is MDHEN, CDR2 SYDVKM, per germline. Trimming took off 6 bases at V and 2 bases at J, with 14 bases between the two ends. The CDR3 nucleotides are TGTGCCAGCAGCCGGACTACTCTGACCTACGAGCAGTACTTC. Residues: CASSRTTLTYEQYF. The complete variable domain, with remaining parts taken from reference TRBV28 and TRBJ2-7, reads DVKVTQSSRYLVKRTGEKVFLECVQDMDHENMFWYRQDPGLGLRLIYFSYDVKMKEKGDIPEGYSVSREKKERFSLILESASTNQTSMYLCASSRTTLTYEQYFGPGTRLTVT.

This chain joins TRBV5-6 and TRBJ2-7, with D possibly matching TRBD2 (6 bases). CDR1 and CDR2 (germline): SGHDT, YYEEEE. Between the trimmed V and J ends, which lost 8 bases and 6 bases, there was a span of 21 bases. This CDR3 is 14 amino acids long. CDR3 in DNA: TGTGCCAGTAACCGGGACGCCCGGGGGAGCGAGCAGTACTTC. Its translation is CASNRDARGSEQYF.

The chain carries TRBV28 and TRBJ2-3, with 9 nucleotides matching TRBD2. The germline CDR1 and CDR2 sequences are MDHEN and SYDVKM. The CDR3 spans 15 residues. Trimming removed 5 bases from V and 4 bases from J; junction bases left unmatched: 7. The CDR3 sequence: CASSPSGGRADTQYF. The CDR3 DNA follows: TGTGCCAGCAGTCCTTCTGGCGGGAGGGCAGATACGCAGTATTTT.

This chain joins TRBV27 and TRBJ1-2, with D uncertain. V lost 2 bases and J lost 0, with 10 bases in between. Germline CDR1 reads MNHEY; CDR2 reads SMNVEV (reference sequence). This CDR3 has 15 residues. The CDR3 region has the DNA TGTGCCAGCAGTTTAGGAACAGCAGCTAACTATGGCTACACCTTC. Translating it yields CASSLGTAANYGYTF.

CDR3 DNA: TGTGCCAGCAGTTTATCGGTAGAGAACACTGAAGCTTTCTTT. As protein: CASSLSVENTEAFF. J is TRBJ1-1 and V is TRBV27, with unresolved D. Trimming cost V 0 bases and J 1 base, with 6 bases left between them. CDR1 MNHEY and CDR2 SMNVEV come from the germline V gene (reference sequence). This CDR3 spans 14 amino acids.

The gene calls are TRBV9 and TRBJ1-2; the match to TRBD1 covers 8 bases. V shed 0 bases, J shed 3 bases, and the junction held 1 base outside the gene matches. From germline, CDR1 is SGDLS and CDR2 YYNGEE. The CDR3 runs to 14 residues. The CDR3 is CASSVGGQDYGYTF. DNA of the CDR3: TGTGCCAGCAGCGTAGGGGGACAGGACTATGGCTACACCTTC.

The chain's CDR3 is CASSENGGAGELFF. The CDR3 DNA reads TGTGCCAGCAGTGAGAACGGGGGGGCCGGGGAGCTGTTTTTT. The rearrangement links TRBV2 to TRBJ2-2; 8 bases are a match to TRBD2. Per the germline V gene, CDR1 is SNHLY and CDR2 is FYNNEI. The CDR3 has 14 residues. J was trimmed by 6 bases and V by 3 bases; bases with no gene match: 3.

CDR3 protein: CASSPTGTGGYEQYF. In DNA form, the CDR3 reads TGCGCCAGCAGCCCGACCGGGACAGGGGGATACGAGCAGTACTTC. V gene TRBV5-1 combines with J gene TRBJ2-7; 11 bases map to TRBD1. This CDR3 is 15 amino acids long. Germline V gene lookup returns CDR1 SGHRS and CDR2 YFSETQ. V dropped 4 bases and J dropped 4; count of bases not matched to a gene: 7.

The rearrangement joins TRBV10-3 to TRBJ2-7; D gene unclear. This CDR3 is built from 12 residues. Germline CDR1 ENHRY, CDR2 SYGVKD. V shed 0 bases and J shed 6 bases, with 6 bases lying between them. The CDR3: CAISESSSEQYF. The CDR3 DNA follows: TGTGCCATCAGTGAGTCGAGTAGCGAGCAGTACTTC.

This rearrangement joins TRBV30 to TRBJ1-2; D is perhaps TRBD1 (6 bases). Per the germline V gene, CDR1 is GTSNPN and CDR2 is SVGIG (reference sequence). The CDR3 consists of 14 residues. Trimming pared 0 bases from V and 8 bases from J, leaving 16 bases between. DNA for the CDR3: TGTGCCTGGAGTGTTGGAACAGGGTTATGGGGCTACACCTTC. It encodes CAWSVGTGLWGYTF.

CDR3: CASSQPPTGNTEAFF. The CDR3 bases are TGCGCCAGCAGCCAACCCCCCACAGGGAACACTGAAGCTTTCTTT. The rearrangement uses TRBV4-1 and TRBJ1-1, with D possibly TRBD1 on 5 matching bases. Trimming took 2 bases from V and 1 from J, leaving 11 bases between them. Germline-derived CDR1 and CDR2 are MGHRA and YSYEKL. The CDR3 runs to 15 residues.

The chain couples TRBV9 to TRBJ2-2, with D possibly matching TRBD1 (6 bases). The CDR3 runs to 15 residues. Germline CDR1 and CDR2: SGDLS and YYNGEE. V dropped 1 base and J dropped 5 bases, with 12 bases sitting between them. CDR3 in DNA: TGTGCCAGCAGCGTACAAAAAAGGGGGACCGGGGAGCTGTTTTTT. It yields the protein CASSVQKRGTGELFF.

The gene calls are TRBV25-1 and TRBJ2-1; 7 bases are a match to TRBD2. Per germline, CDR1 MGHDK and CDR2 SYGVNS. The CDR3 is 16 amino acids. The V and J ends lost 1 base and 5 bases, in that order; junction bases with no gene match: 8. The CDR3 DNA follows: TGTGCCAGCAGTGAATCGGGGAGGGCCGTCGACAATGAGCAGTTCTTC. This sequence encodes CASSESGRAVDNEQFF.

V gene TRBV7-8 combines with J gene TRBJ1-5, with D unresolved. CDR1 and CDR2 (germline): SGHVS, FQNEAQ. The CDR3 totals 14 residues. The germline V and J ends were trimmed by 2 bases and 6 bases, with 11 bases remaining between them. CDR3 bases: TGTGCCAGCAGCTTATCGGAGACGGGTCAGCCCCAGCATTTT. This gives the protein CASSLSETGQPQHF.

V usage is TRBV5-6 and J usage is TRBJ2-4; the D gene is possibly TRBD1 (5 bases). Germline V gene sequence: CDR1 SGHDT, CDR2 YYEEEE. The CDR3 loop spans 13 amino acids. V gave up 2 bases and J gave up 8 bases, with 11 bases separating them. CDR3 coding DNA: TGTGCCAGCAGCTTAAGGGGAAGGTACATTCAGTACTTC. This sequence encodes CASSLRGRYIQYF. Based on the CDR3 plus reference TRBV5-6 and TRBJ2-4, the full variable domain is DAGVTQSPTHLIKTRGQQVTLRCSPKSGHDTVSWYQQALGQGPQFIFQYYEEEERQRGNFPDRFSGHQFPNYSSELNVNALLLGDSALYLCASSLRGRYIQYFGAGTRLSVL.

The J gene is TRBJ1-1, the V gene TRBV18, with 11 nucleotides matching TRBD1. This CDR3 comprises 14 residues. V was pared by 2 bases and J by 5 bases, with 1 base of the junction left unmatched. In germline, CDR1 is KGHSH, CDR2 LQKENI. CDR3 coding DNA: TGTGCCAGCTCACCAGGGACAGGGGGGACTGAAGCTTTCTTT. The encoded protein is CASSPGTGGTEAFF.

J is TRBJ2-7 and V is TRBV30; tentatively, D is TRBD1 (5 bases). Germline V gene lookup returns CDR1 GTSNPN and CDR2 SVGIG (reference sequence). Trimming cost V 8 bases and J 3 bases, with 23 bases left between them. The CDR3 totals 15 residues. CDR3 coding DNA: TGTGCCGGGAACCTACCAGGGCTAAATAACTACGAGCAGTACTTC. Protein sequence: CAGNLPGLNNYEQYF.

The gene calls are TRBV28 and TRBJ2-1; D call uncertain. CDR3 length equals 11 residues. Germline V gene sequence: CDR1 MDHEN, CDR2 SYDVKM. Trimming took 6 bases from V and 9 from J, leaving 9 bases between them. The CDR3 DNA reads TGTGCCAGCAGCCCCAATTCTGAGCAGTTCTTC. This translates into CASSPNSEQFF.

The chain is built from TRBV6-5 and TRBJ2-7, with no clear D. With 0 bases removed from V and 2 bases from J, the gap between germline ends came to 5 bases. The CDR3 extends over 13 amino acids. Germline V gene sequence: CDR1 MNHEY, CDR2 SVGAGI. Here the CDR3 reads CASSYSYTYEQYF. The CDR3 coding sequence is TGTGCCAGCAGTTACTCGTATACCTACGAGCAGTACTTC.

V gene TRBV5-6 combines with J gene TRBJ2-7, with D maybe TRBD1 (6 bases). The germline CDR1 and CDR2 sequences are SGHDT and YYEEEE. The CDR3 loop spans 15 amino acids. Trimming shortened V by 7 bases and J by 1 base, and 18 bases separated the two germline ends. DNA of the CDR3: TGTGCCAGCGGCCGTCGGGACATGCGATCCTACGAGCAGTACTTC. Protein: CASGRRDMRSYEQYF.